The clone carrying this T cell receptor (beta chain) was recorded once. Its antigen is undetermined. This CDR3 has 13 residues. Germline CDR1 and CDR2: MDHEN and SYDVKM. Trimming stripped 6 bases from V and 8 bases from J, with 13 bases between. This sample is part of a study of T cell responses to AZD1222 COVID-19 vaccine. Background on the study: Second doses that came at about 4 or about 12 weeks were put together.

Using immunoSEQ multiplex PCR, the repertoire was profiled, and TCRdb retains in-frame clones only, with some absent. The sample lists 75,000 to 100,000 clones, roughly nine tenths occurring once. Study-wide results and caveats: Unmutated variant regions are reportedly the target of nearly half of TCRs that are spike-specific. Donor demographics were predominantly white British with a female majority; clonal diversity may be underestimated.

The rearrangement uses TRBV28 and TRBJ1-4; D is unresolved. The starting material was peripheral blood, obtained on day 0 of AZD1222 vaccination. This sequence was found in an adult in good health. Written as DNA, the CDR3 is TGTGCCAGCAGCCTCGGGAGTCGCGAAAAACTGTTTTTT. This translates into CASSLGSREKLFF. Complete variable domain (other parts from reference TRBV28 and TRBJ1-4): DVKVTQSSRYLVKRTGEKVFLECVQDMDHENMFWYRQDPGLGLRLIYFSYDVKMKEKGDIPEGYSVSREKKERFSLILESASTNQTSMYLCASSLGSREKLFFGSGTQLSVL.